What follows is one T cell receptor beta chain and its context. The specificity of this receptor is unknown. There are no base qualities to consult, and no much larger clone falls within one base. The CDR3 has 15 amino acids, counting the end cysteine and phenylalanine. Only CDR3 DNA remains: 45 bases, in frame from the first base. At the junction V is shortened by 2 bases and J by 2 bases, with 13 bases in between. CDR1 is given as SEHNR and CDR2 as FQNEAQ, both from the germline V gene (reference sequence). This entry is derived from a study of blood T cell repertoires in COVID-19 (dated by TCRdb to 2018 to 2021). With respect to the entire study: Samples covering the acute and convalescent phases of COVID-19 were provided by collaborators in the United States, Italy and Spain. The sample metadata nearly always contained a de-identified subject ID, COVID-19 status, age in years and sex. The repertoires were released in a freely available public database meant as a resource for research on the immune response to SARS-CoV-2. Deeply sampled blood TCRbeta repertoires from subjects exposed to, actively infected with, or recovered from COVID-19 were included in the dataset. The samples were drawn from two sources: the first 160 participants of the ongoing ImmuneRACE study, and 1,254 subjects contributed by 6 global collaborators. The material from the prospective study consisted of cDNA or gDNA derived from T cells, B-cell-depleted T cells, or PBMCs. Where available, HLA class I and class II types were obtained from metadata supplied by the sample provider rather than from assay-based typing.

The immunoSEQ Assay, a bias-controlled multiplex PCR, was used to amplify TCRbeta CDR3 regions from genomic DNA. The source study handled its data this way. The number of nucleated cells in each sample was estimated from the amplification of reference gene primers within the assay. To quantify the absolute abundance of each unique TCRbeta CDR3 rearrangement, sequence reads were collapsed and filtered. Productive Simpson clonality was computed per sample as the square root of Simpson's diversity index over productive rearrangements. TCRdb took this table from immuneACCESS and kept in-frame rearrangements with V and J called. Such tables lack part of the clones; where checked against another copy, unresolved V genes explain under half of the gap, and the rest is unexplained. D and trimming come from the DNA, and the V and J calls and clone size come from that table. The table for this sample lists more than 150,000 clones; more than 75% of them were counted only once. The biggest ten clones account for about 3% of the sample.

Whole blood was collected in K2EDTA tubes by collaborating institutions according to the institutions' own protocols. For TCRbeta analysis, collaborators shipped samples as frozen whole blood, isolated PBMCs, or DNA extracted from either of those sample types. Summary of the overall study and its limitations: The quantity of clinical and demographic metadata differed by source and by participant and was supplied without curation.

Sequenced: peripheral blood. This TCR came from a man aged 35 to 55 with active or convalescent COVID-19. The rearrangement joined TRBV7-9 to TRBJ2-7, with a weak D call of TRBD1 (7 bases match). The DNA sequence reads TGTGCCAGCAGCTTACAGGGGGGCATTGCCTACGAGCAGTACTTC. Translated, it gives CASSLQGGIAYEQYF.